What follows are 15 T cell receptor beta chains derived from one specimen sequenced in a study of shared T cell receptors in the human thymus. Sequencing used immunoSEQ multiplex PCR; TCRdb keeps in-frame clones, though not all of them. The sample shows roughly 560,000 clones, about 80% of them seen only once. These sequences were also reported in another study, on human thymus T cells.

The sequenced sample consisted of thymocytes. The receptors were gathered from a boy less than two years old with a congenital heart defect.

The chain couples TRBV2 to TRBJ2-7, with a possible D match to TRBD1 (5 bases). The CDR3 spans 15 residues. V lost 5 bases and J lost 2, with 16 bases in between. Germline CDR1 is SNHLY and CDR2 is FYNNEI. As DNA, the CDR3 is TGTGCCAGCAGTCCCCATCGCAGGGCCCCCTACGAGCAGTACTTC. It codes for CASSPHRRAPYEQYF.

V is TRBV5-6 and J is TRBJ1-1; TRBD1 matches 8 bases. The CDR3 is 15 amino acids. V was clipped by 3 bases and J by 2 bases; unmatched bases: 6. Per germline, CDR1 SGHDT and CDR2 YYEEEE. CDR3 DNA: TGTGCCAGCAGCTCAAAGGGACAGGCCAACACTGAAGCTTTCTTT. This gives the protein CASSSKGQANTEAFF.

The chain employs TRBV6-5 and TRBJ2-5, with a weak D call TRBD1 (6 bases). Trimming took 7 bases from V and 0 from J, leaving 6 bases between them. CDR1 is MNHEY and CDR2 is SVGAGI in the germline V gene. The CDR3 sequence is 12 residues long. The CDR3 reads CASKGDQETQYF. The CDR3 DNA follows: TGTGCCAGCAAGGGGGACCAAGAGACCCAGTACTTC.

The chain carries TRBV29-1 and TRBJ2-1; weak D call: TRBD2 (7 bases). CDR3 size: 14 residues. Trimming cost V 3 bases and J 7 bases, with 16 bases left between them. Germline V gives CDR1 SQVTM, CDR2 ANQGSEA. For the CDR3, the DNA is TGCAGCGTTGATAGACCAGGGAGGGGGAATGAGCAGTTCTTC. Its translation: CSVDRPGRGNEQFF.

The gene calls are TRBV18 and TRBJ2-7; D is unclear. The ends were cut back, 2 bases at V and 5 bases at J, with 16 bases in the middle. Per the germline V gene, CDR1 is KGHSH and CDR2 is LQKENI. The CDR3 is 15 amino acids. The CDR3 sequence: CASSPIGGRLDEQYF. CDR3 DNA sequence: TGTGCCAGCTCACCAATCGGTGGTCGGTTGGACGAGCAGTACTTC. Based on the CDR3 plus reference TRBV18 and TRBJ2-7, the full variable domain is NAGVMQNPRHLVRRRGQEARLRCSPMKGHSHVYWYRQLPEEGLKFMVYLQKENIIDESGMPKERFSAEFPKEGPSILRIQQVVRGDSAAYFCASSPIGGRLDEQYFGPGTRLTVT.

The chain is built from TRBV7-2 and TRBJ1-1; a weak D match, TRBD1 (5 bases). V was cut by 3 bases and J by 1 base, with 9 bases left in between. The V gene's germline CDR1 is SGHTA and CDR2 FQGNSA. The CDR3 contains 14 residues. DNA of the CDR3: TGTGCCAGCAGCTTTGCAGGGTGGAACACTGAAGCTTTCTTT. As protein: CASSFAGWNTEAFF. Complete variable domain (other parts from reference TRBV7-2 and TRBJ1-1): GAGVSQSPSNKVTEKGKDVELRCDPISGHTALYWYRQSLGQGLEFLIYFQGNSAPDKSGLPSDRFSAERTGGSVSTLTIQRTQQEDSAVYLCASSFAGWNTEAFFGQGTRLTVV.

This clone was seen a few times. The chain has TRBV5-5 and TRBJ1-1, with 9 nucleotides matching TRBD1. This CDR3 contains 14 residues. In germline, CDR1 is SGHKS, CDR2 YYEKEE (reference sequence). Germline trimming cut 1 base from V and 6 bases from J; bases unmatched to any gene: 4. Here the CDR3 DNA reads TGTGCCAGCAGCTTGTTAGGGACAGGGCCTGAAGCTTTCTTT. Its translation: CASSLLGTGPEAFF. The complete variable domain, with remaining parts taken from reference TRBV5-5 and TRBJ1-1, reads DAGVTQSPTHLIKTRGQQVTLRCSPISGHKSVSWYQQVLGQGPQFIFQYYEKEERGRGNFPDRFSARQFPNYSSELNVNALLLGDSALYLCASSLLGTGPEAFFGQGTRLTVV.

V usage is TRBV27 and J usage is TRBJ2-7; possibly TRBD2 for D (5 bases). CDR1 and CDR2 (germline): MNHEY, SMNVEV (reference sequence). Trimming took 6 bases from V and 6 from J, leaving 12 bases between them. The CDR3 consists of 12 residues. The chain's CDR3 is CASSSGHLEQYF. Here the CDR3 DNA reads TGTGCCAGCAGCAGCGGCCACCTCGAGCAGTACTTC.

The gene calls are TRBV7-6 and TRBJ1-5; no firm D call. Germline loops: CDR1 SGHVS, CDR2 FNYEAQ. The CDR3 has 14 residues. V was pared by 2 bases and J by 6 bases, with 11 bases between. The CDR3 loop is CASSLFQVGQPQHF. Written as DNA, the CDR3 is TGTGCCAGCAGCTTATTCCAGGTCGGTCAGCCCCAGCATTTT.

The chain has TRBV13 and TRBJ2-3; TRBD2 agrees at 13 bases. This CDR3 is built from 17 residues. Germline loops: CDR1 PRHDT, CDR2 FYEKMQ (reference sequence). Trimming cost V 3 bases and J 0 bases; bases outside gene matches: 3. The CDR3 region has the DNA TGTGCCAGCAGCTTTGGACTAGCGGGGGATAGCACAGATACGCAGTATTTT. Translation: CASSFGLAGDSTDTQYF.

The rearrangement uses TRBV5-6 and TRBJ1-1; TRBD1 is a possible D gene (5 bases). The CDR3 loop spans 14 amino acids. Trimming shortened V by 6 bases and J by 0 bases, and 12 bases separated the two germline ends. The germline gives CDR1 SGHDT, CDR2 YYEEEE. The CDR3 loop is CASTRRGVNTEAFF. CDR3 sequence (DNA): TGTGCCAGCACCCGCCGGGGGGTGAACACTGAAGCTTTCTTT.

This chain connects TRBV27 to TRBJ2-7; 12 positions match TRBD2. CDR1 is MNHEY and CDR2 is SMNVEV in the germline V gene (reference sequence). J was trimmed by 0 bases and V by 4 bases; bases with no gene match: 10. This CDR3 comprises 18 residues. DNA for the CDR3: TGTGCCAGCAGTTCCGCTAGCGGGAGGGCCCTCAGCTCCTACGAGCAGTACTTC. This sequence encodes CASSSASGRALSSYEQYF.

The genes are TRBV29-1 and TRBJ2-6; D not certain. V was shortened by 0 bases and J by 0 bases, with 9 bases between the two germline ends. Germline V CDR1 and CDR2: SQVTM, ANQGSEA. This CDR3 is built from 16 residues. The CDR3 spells CSVEDRKSSGANVLTF. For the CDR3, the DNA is TGCAGCGTTGAAGATCGAAAGAGCTCTGGGGCCAACGTCCTGACTTTC.

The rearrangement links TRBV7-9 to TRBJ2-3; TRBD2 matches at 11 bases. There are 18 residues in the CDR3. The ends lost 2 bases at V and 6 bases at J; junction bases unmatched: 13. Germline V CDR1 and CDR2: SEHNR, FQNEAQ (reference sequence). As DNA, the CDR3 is TGTGCCAGCAGCTTAAAATACTCGGGACTAGCGGCCCGGGATACGCAGTATTTT. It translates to CASSLKYSGLAARDTQYF.

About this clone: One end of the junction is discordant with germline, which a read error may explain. The CDR3 region has the DNA TGTGCTAGCAGCCATGCCCCCCCCACAGGGCTATCACCCTATGGCTACACCTTC. This codes for CASSHAPPTGLSPYGYTF. The J gene is TRBJ1-2, the V gene TRBV7-7, with D perhaps TRBD1 (6 bases). Per germline, CDR1 SSHAT and CDR2 FNYEAQ (reference sequence). This CDR3 has 18 amino acids.